One sample yielded the 13 T cell receptor beta chains listed below, sequenced in a study of response to subunit inactivated influenza vaccine. TCRdb independently ran MiXCR on the RT-PCR reads; one entry per CDR3 protein. Here the sample spans 650,000 to 850,000 distinct CDR3 sequences, approximately 15% being singletons. Sequencing was performed on PBMCs from blood, taken about 14 days before vaccination. These receptor sequences come from a man aged 50-59 years who received an inactivated influenza vaccine.

This clonotype was seen a handful of times. The J gene is TRBJ2-3, the V gene TRBV5-1, with a weak D call TRBD1 (6 bases). Germline V CDR1 and CDR2: SGHRS, YFSETQ. This CDR3 is built from 15 residues. V was cut by 6 bases and J by 4 bases, with 18 bases left in between. The CDR3 sequence: CASKSHREAADTQYF. CDR3 DNA: TGCGCCAGCAAGTCCCACAGGGAAGCAGCAGATACGCAGTATTTT.

In its sample, this clonotype was seen many times. This chain links TRBV29-1 with TRBJ1-2, with a possible D match to TRBD1 (5 bases). Germline V gene lookup returns CDR1 SQVTM and CDR2 ANQGSEA. The V and J ends lost 7 bases and 4 bases respectively, with 13 bases between them. The CDR3 totals 12 residues. The CDR3 loop is CSGFREVYGYTF. DNA of the CDR3: TGCAGCGGGTTCAGGGAGGTCTATGGCTACACCTTC.

As for this clonotype: A much larger clone sits a single nucleotide away, making a read error possible. The V call is TRBV12-3 or TRBV12-4, the J call TRBJ2-4, with 7 bases matching TRBD2. Unmatched junction bases numbered 3, after V lost 4 bases and J lost 0 bases. This CDR3 spans 15 amino acids. CDR3 sequence reads: CASSSSGIAKNIQYF. The CDR3 coding sequence is TGTGCCAGCAGTTCAAGCGGGATAGCCAAAAACATTCAGTACTTC.

This clonotype was seen repeatedly, ten times or more. The junction shows a germline mismatch at one end, possibly a read error. The chain carries TRBV7-9 and TRBJ2-7, with 8 bases aligning to TRBD2. This CDR3 spans 13 amino acids. Germline V CDR1 and CDR2: SEHNR, FQNEAQ (reference sequence). DNA of the CDR3: TGTGCCAGCAGATTAGCGGGAAAAGACGAGCAGTACTTC. Protein sequence: CASRLAGKDEQYF.

This chain joins TRBV7-9 and TRBJ2-5; TRBD1 matches 7 bases. The J segment lost 5 bases and the V segment lost 5 bases, leaving 8 bases of the junction unmatched. Germline V gives CDR1 SEHNR, CDR2 FQNEAQ (reference sequence). The CDR3 sequence is 14 residues long. CDR3 sequence: CASSRDSHRETQYF. The CDR3 coding sequence is TGTGCCAGCAGCAGGGACAGCCACCGGGAGACCCAGTACTTC.

This chain joins TRBV6-2 or TRBV6-3 and TRBJ1-1; perhaps TRBD1 as D (6 bases). Germline CDR1 is MNHEY and CDR2 is SVGEGT. This CDR3 has 14 amino acids. Between the trimmed V and J ends, which lost 7 bases and 3 bases, there was a span of 15 bases. As DNA, the CDR3 is TGTGCCAGCAACTGGCAGGGGTGGCACACTGAAGCTTTCTTT. This codes for CASNWQGWHTEAFF.

V usage is TRBV18 and J usage is TRBJ2-7; TRBD1 agrees at 10 bases. Trimming at V came to 3 bases and at J to 3 bases, leaving 11 bases not matched to a gene. The germline CDR1 and CDR2 sequences are KGHSH and LQKENI. The CDR3 is made up of 17 amino acids. This CDR3 reads CASSPPFGTGVLYEQYF. In DNA, the CDR3 is TGTGCCAGCTCACCCCCGTTTGGGACAGGGGTCCTCTACGAGCAGTACTTC. Full variable domain (rest looked up from reference TRBV18 and TRBJ2-7): NAGVMQNPRHLVRRRGQEARLRCSPMKGHSHVYWYRQLPEEGLKFMVYLQKENIIDESGMPKERFSAEFPKEGPSILRIQQVVRGDSAAYFCASSPPFGTGVLYEQYFGPGTRLTVT.

The chain is built from TRBV7-2 and TRBJ2-3, with D unresolved. The CDR3 length is 15 residues. V gave up 7 bases and J gave up 2 bases, with 16 bases separating them. Germline values: CDR1 SGHTA, CDR2 FQGNSA. The CDR3 sequence is CASTLLGQPTDTQYF. As DNA, the CDR3 is TGTGCCAGCACCCTCCTCGGCCAACCCACAGATACGCAGTATTTT.

Notes on this clonotype: An end of the junction differs from the germline gene, which may be a read error. This chain links TRBV7-8 with TRBJ2-7; 7 bases align to TRBD2. The CDR3 loop spans 14 amino acids. Germline CDR1 reads SGHVS; CDR2 reads FQNEAQ. CDR3 region: CASSLEGIAGSRHF. In DNA form, the CDR3 reads TGTGCCAGCAGCCTGGAGGGGATAGCGGGTTCTCGGCACTTC.

This clonotype was detected many times. J is TRBJ2-7 and V is TRBV6-2 or TRBV6-3, with 14 bases identical to TRBD2. The CDR3 sequence is 16 residues long. V lost 1 base to trimming and J lost 7 bases; unmatched junction nucleotides: 6. Germline CDR1 is MNHEY and CDR2 is SVGEGT. The CDR3 DNA reads as TGTGCCAGCAGTTACTTGGGACTAGCGGGAGTTTTTGAGCAGTACTTC. As protein: CASSYLGLAGVFEQYF.

V and J are TRBV18 and TRBJ1-4; tentative D call: TRBD1 (6 bases). The CDR3 loop spans 16 amino acids. With 3 bases removed from V and 0 bases from J, the gap between germline ends came to 11 bases. CDR1 is KGHSH and CDR2 is LQKENI in the germline V gene. The CDR3 reads CASSPLTGTTNEKLFF. For the CDR3, the DNA is TGTGCCAGCTCACCCCTCACAGGGACAACTAATGAAAAACTGTTTTTT.

This clonotype was counted a few times. This chain links TRBV29-1 with TRBJ2-1; 11 bases align to TRBD2. Germline V gene sequence: CDR1 SQVTM, CDR2 ANQGSEA. V shed 2 bases, J shed 15 bases, and the junction held 6 bases outside the gene matches. CDR3 length: 12 amino acids. Here the CDR3 DNA reads TGCAGCGTTGAAAGTAGCGGGAGGGCCAGGTTCTTC. The encoded protein is CSVESSGRARFF.

This clonotype was observed many times. The rearrangement uses TRBV5-1 and TRBJ1-1; 9 bases agree with TRBD1. CDR1 and CDR2 (germline): SGHRS, YFSETQ. V was clipped by 3 bases and J by 5 bases; unmatched bases: 8. This CDR3 is built from 15 residues. The chain's CDR3 is CASSYYRGQRTEAFF. The CDR3 DNA follows: TGCGCCAGCAGCTACTACAGGGGGCAAAGGACTGAAGCTTTCTTT.